The next 19 T cell receptor beta chains were all read from a single sample in a study of T cells in localized non-small cell lung cancer. Clones were sequenced by immunoSEQ multiplex PCR, and TCRdb holds only the in-frame ones, with some missing. The sample consists of around 25,000 clones, approximately 84% of them appearing once. The material was peripheral blood, obtained before any cancer treatment. These receptors were obtained from a male donor aged 60 or older with stage II squamous cell lung carcinoma.

This chain joins TRBV29-1 and TRBJ2-3; D not resolved. V dropped 4 bases and J dropped 4 bases, with 15 bases sitting between them. This CDR3 region has 14 residues. Germline V gene data show CDR1 as SQVTM and CDR2 as ANQGSEA. The CDR3: CSVGSGGFPDTQYF. Written as DNA, the CDR3 is TGCAGCGTTGGGTCAGGCGGTTTCCCAGATACGCAGTATTTT.

The genes are TRBV9 and TRBJ2-3; perhaps D is TRBD1 or TRBD2 (5 bases each). The V gene lost 1 base and the J gene lost 0 bases, with 9 bases spanning the gap. In germline, CDR1 is SGDLS, CDR2 YYNGEE. This CDR3 is 15 amino acids long. CDR3 protein: CASSVSGRSTDTQYF. CDR3 nucleotides: TGTGCCAGCAGCGTATCGGGACGGAGCACAGATACGCAGTATTTT.

V is TRBV30 and J is TRBJ2-7; possibly TRBD2 for D (5 bases). Between the trimmed V and J ends, which lost 8 bases and 3 bases, there was a span of 11 bases. Per germline, CDR1 GTSNPN and CDR2 SVGIG (reference sequence). The CDR3 is 11 amino acids. CDR3 nucleotides: TGTGCCGGGTCGGGAAACTACGAGCAGTACTTC. Translated: CAGSGNYEQYF.

The chain is built from TRBV19 and TRBJ2-2; TRBD2 matches at 9 bases. CDR1 and CDR2 from the germline V gene are LNHDA and SQIVND (reference sequence). The CDR3 covers 17 residues. V trimming: 4 bases; J trimming: 1 base; junction bases outside the gene matches: 7. CDR3 in amino acids: CASSTMTSGLNTGELFF. As DNA, the CDR3 is TGTGCCAGTAGTACCATGACTAGCGGACTGAACACCGGGGAGCTGTTTTTT.

J is TRBJ2-7 and V is TRBV5-6; D gene ambiguous. Germline CDR1 reads SGHDT; CDR2 reads YYEEEE. Trimming took 3 bases from V and 3 from J, leaving 13 bases between them. This CDR3 has 14 residues. The CDR3 sequence: CASSSSHMVYEQYF. The CDR3 nucleotides read TGTGCCAGCAGCTCCTCTCATATGGTCTACGAGCAGTACTTC.

The rearrangement links TRBV6-5 to TRBJ1-3; TRBD1 matches at 8 bases. CDR1 is MNHEY and CDR2 is SVGAGI in the germline V gene. V was clipped by 5 bases and J by 2 bases; unmatched bases: 5. The CDR3 is made up of 15 amino acids. CDR3 DNA sequence: TGTGCCAGCAGTCCCGACAGGGGCACTGGAAACACCATATATTTT. As protein: CASSPDRGTGNTIYF.

This chain uses TRBV6-5 with TRBJ2-5; 8 nucleotides line up with TRBD1. Germline V lookup: CDR1 MNHEY, CDR2 SVGAGI. This CDR3 contains 15 residues. With 3 bases clipped from V and 5 bases from J, the junction kept 8 bases outside the gene matches. DNA of the CDR3: TGTGCCAGCAGTTATTCATCCGGGACAGGCGAGACCCAGTACTTC. Protein sequence: CASSYSSGTGETQYF.

Worth noting for this clone: At one of its ends the junction is not consistent with the germline gene, which may arise from a read error. The chain joins TRBV7-2 to TRBJ1-1; 10 bases are shared with TRBD1. CDR1 and CDR2 (germline): SGHTA, FQGNSA. This CDR3 region has 11 residues. As DNA, the CDR3 is TGTGCCAGCAGCTCGGGACAGGGGTACGACTTT. Amino acid sequence: CASSSGQGYDF.

The count of this clone is one. The chain recombines TRBV19 with TRBJ2-7; 8 bases align to TRBD2. Germline V CDR1 and CDR2: LNHDA, SQIVND (reference sequence). The CDR3 loop spans 16 amino acids. With 2 bases clipped from V and 1 base from J, the junction kept 7 bases outside the gene matches. The DNA of the CDR3 is TGTGCCAGTAGTATATCCGCGGGGGGCTATTCCTACGAGCAGTACTTC. Encoded protein: CASSISAGGYSYEQYF.

The chain carries TRBV6-5 and TRBJ1-2; 9 nucleotides agree with TRBD1. The germline CDR1 and CDR2 sequences are MNHEY and SVGAGI. J gave up 8 bases and V 6 bases, and 10 bases lay outside the gene matches. The CDR3 has 14 residues. The CDR3 coding sequence is TGTGCCAGCAGCCCCGGGACAGGGTTTCTGGGCTACACCTTC. Residues: CASSPGTGFLGYTF.

The chain couples TRBV5-4 to TRBJ2-3; D not resolved. Germline V gene data show CDR1 as SGHNT and CDR2 as YYREEE (reference sequence). V shed 1 base and J shed 4 bases, with 10 bases lying between them. CDR3 length: 14 residues. CDR3 coding DNA: TGTGCCAGCAGCTTGTTTGGGATGGCAGATACGCAGTATTTT. This gives the protein CASSLFGMADTQYF. Full variable domain (rest looked up from reference TRBV5-4 and TRBJ2-3): ETGVTQSPTHLIKTRGQQVTLRCSSQSGHNTVSWYQQALGQGPQFIFQYYREEENGRGNFPPRFSGLQFPNYSSELNVNALELDDSALYLCASSLFGMADTQYFGPGTRLTVL.

This clone occurred once. This CDR3 is CASSVGLSDSQYF. CDR3 sequence (DNA): TGTGCCAGCAGCGTAGGACTCTCGGACTCGCAGTATTTT. This chain connects TRBV9 to TRBJ2-3; weak D call: TRBD2 (5 bases). The CDR3 consists of 13 residues. Germline CDR1 SGDLS, CDR2 YYNGEE. Deletions cut 0 bases from V and 10 bases from J, with 12 bases between.

The chain has TRBV5-1 and TRBJ2-5; D unresolved. The CDR3 is 16 residues long. Deletions cut 3 bases from V and 2 bases from J, with 17 bases between. Germline values: CDR1 SGHRS, CDR2 YFSETQ. CDR3 residues: CASSSYATDFQETQYF. As DNA, the CDR3 is TGCGCCAGCAGCTCCTACGCGACTGATTTTCAAGAGACCCAGTACTTC.

CDR3 in amino acids: CSGSTGNTEAFF. The CDR3 DNA follows: TGCAGCGGATCCACAGGGAACACTGAAGCTTTCTTT. The V gene is TRBV29-1, the J gene TRBJ1-1, with D tentatively TRBD1 (5 bases). The CDR3 covers 12 residues. The germline V and J ends were trimmed by 7 bases and 1 base, with 10 bases remaining between them. Looked up from germline, CDR1 is SQVTM and CDR2 is ANQGSEA.

The chain recombines TRBV6-1 with TRBJ1-6; 8 bases align to TRBD1. V shed 2 bases and J 10 bases; nucleotides not matched to a gene: 10. In germline, CDR1 is MNHNS, CDR2 SASEGT. The CDR3 consists of 16 residues. CDR3 bases: TGTGCCAGCAGTGAAAGACCCCAGGGGGCAAGATCACCCCTCCACTTT. Protein sequence: CASSERPQGARSPLHF.

The rearrangement links TRBV19 to TRBJ1-2, with 8 bases matching TRBD1. Germline V gene data show CDR1 as LNHDA and CDR2 as SQIVND (reference sequence). Trimming cost V 5 bases and J 4 bases; bases outside gene matches: 9. There are 15 residues in the CDR3. The CDR3 reads CASSPRTGYSYGYTF. The CDR3 DNA is TGTGCCAGTAGTCCTCGGACAGGGTACAGCTATGGCTACACCTTC.

The genes are TRBV7-2 and TRBJ2-3; TRBD2 aligns across 13 bases. Per germline, CDR1 SGHTA and CDR2 FQGNSA. Trimming took 2 bases from V and 6 from J; bases not matched to a gene: 5. The CDR3 spans 16 residues. The CDR3 loop reads CASSLRTSGSADTQYF. The CDR3 DNA follows: TGTGCCAGCAGCTTACGGACTAGCGGGAGTGCCGATACGCAGTATTTT.

The rearrangement uses TRBV6-4 and TRBJ1-1; D remains unclear. The CDR3 covers 17 residues. Germline assignment: CDR1 MRHNA and CDR2 SNTAGT. Trimming removed 1 base from V and 2 bases from J, with 17 bases in between. Here the CDR3 reads CASSDCSPAKVNTEAFF. The DNA for the CDR3 is TGTGCCAGCAGTGACTGTAGCCCCGCGAAGGTCAACACTGAAGCTTTCTTT.

The chain combines TRBV5-1 with TRBJ2-3, with unresolved D. Trimming took off 3 bases at V and 3 bases at J, with 11 bases between the two ends. Germline CDR1 is SGHRS and CDR2 is YFSETQ. This CDR3 comprises 14 residues. CDR3 amino acids: CASSSSTGTDTQYF. The CDR3 DNA reads TGCGCCAGCAGCTCTTCGACTGGAACAGATACGCAGTATTTT.